Each of the 2 T cell receptor beta chains below was sequenced from the same sample in a study of T cells in Graves' hyperthyroidism and ophthalmopathy. Using RNA transcripts as the source, TCR beta CDR3 regions were amplified. During a first-round RT-PCR of the TCR CDR3, the HTBI primer set was used. One entry per CDR3 protein results from TCRdb running MiXCR on the multiplex PCR reads. The table records hundreds of thousands of distinct CDR3 sequences, around 22% of them present only once. The specimen sequenced was blood. The origin of the receptors is a woman aged 30 to 39 with Graves' ophthalmopathy.

This clonotype was seen at least ten times. The chain uses TRBV5-8 and TRBJ2-7, with D perhaps TRBD1 (5 bases). Deletions cut 4 bases from V and 2 bases from J, with 13 bases between. The CDR3 has 14 residues. Germline V gene sequence: CDR1 SGHTS, CDR2 YDEGEE. The CDR3 loop reads CASSPPTVTYEQYF. As DNA, the CDR3 is TGTGCCAGCAGCCCGCCGACAGTTACCTACGAGCAGTACTTC.

This clonotype was picked up many times. This sequence joins TRBV6-2 or TRBV6-3 and TRBJ1-1; D possibly corresponds to TRBD1 (6 bases). Germline lookup yields CDR1 MNHEY and CDR2 SVGEGT. CDR3 size: 14 residues. Trimming removed 7 bases from V and 4 bases from J, with 16 bases in between. The CDR3 spells CASTVDRRGTEAFF. CDR3 sequence (DNA): TGTGCCAGCACCGTCGACAGGCGGGGCACTGAAGCTTTCTTT.